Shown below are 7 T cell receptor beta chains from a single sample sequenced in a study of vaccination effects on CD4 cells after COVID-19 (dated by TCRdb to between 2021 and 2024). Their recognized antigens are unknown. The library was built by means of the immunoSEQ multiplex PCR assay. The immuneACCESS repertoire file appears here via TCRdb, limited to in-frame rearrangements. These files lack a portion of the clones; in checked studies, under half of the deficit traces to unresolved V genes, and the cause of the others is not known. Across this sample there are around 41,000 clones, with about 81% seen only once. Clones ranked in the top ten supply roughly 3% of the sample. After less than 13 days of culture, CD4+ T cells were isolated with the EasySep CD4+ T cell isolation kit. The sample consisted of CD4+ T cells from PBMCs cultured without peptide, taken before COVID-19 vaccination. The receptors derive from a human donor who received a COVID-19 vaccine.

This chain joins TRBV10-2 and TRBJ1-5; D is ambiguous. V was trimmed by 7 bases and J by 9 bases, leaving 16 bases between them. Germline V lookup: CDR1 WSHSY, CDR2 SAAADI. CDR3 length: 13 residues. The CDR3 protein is CASTRAAVWPQHF. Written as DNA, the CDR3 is TGCGCCAGCACCCGTGCGGCCGTTTGGCCCCAGCATTTT.

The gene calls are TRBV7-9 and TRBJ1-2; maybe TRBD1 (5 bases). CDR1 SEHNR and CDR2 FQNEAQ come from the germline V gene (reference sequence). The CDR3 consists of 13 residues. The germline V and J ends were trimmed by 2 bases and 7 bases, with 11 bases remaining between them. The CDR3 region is CASSLIGVVGYTF. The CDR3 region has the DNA TGTGCCAGCAGCTTAATAGGGGTGGTTGGCTACACCTTC.

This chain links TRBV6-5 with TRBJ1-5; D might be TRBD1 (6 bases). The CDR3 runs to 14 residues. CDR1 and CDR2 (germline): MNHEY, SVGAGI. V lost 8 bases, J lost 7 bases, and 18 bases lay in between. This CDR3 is CASRLGGGMQPQHF. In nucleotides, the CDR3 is TGTGCCAGCCGCCTAGGGGGGGGGATGCAGCCCCAGCATTTT.

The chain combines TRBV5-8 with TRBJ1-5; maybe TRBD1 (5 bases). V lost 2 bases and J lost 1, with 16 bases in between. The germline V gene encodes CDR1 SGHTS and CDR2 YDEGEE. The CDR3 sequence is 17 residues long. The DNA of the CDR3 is TGTGCCAGCAGCTTACGGGGCCCGGGCAGAAGCAATCAGCCCCAGCATTTT. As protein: CASSLRGPGRSNQPQHF.

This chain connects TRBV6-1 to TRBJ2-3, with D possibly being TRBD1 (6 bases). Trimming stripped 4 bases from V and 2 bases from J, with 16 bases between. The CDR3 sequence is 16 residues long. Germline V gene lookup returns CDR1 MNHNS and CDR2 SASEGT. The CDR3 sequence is CASSGRTASFTDTQYF. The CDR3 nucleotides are TGTGCCAGCAGTGGCAGGACAGCATCTTTCACAGATACGCAGTATTTT.

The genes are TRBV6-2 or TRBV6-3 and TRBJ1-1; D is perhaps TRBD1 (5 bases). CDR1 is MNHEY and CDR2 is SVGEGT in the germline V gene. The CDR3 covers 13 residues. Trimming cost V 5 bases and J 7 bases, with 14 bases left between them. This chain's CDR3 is CASSRPGFFEAFF. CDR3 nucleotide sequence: TGTGCCAGCAGTAGACCAGGGTTTTTTGAAGCTTTCTTT.

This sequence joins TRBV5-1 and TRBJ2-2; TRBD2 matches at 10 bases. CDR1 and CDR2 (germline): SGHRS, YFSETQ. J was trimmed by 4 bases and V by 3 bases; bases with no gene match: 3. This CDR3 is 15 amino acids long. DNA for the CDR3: TGCGCCAGCAGCTCGGTAGCGGGGGGCACCGGGGAGCTGTTTTTT. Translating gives CASSSVAGGTGELFF.